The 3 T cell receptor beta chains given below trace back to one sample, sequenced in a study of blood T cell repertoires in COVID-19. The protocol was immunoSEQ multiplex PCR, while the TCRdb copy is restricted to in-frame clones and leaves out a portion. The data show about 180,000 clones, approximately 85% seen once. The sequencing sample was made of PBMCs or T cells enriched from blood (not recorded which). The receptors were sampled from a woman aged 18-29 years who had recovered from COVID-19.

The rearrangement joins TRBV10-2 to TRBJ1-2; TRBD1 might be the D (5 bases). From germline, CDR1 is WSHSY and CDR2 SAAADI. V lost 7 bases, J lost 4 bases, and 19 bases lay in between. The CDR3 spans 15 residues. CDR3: CASTREAATVYGYTF. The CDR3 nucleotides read TGCGCCAGCACCAGGGAGGCAGCCACCGTCTATGGCTACACCTTC.

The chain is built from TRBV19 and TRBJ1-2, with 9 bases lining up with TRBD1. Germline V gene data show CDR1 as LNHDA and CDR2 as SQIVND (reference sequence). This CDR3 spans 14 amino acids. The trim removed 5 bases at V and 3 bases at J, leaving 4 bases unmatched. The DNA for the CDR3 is TGTGCCAGTAGTCCGGGACAGGGTCACTATGGCTACACCTTC. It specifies CASSPGQGHYGYTF.

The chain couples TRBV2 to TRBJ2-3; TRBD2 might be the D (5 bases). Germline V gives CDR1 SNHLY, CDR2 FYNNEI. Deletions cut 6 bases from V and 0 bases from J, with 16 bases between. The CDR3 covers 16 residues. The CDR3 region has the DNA TGTGCCAGCAGGAGACTATGGGGAGATAGCACAGATACGCAGTATTTT. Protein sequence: CASRRLWGDSTDTQYF.